This TCR beta chain is from a study of identical twins. Whole-study findings and limits: The study drew conclusions from cross-sectional statistical analysis, not from following the same donors. Potential partial confounding of zero-insertion analyses by invariant MAIT and iNKT cells was noted. With monozygotic twins, out-of-frame TCR alpha sharing exceeded what models estimated.

A universal primer binding site was introduced by template switching. The final cDNA contained unique molecular identifiers. TCRdb re-called the 5' RACE reads with MiXCR, one entry per CDR3 protein. The profile covers 100,000 or so distinct CDR3 sequences, with under 6.5% appearing a single time and about 12% taken by the ten largest. CDR1 is MNHNS and CDR2 is SASEGT in the germline V gene. V was clipped by 4 bases and J by 1 base; unmatched bases: 4. The CDR3 consists of 14 residues. Concerning this clonotype: Its antigen remains unknown.

Sequencing was performed on memory T cells sorted from blood. The V and J genes are TRBV6-1 and TRBJ2-7, with TRBD1 matching over 7 bases. This clonotype was sampled from a woman between 45 and 65 years old in good health. In DNA form, the CDR3 reads TGTGCCAGCAGTGTCGACAGGGTGTCCTACGAGCAGTACTTC. This codes for CASSVDRVSYEQYF.